The 14 T cell receptor beta chains reported below all come from one sample, sequenced in a study of technical replicates of blood from a few donors. Only in-frame clones appear in the TCRdb table, and some are missing; sequencing was by immunoSEQ multiplex PCR. The repertoire holds about 53,000 clones, with about 82% as singletons. The sample taken for sequencing was PBMCs. These receptors all stem from a human donor in good health. Some clones in this sample may be carry-over from other donors' samples.

The chain has TRBV7-9 and TRBJ2-6, with a possible D match to TRBD2 (6 bases). Between the trimmed V and J ends, which lost 7 bases and 0 bases, there was a span of 16 bases. CDR1 is SEHNR, CDR2 FQNEAQ, per germline (reference sequence). The CDR3 is made up of 17 amino acids. In DNA form, the CDR3 reads TGTGCCAGCACCCCCGGCGGAGGGATCTCTGGGGCCAACGTCCTGACTTTC. This translates into CASTPGGGISGANVLTF.

The rearrangement joins TRBV4-3 to TRBJ2-3, with D maybe TRBD1 (5 bases). V lost 5 bases and J lost 3, with 21 bases in between. The CDR3 sequence is 17 residues long. Per the germline V gene, CDR1 is LGHNA and CDR2 is YSLEER. The CDR3 region is CASSVLPGPVGTDTQYF. CDR3 nucleotide sequence: TGCGCCAGCAGCGTTCTTCCAGGGCCGGTCGGGACAGATACGCAGTATTTT.

The chain combines TRBV5-1 with TRBJ2-5; D not resolved. The CDR3 runs to 14 residues. Trimming took 1 base from V and 1 from J, leaving 8 bases between them. From germline, CDR1 is SGHRS and CDR2 YFSETQ. CDR3 DNA: TGCGCCAGCAGCTTGTTGACTGCCCAAGAGACCCAGTACTTC. This codes for CASSLLTAQETQYF. The whole variable domain, remainder taken from reference TRBV5-1 and TRBJ2-5, is KAGVTQTPRYLIKTRGQQVTLSCSPISGHRSVSWYQQTPGQGLQFLFEYFSETQRNKGNFPGRFSGRQFSNSRSEMNVSTLELGDSALYLCASSLLTAQETQYFGPGTRLLVL.

The chain links TRBV30 to TRBJ2-7, with D possibly TRBD1 on 6 matching bases. V gave up 3 bases and J gave up 3 bases, with 12 bases separating them. From germline, CDR1 is GTSNPN and CDR2 SVGIG (reference sequence). This CDR3 comprises 13 residues. The CDR3 sequence is CAWSVGHLYEQYF. CDR3 bases: TGTGCCTGGAGCGTGGGACACCTCTACGAGCAGTACTTC.

V and J are TRBV15 and TRBJ1-5; weak D call: TRBD1 (6 bases). This CDR3 has 14 residues. The ends were cut back, 4 bases at V and 3 bases at J, with 10 bases in the middle. From germline, CDR1 is LNHNV and CDR2 YYDKDF (reference sequence). Here the CDR3 reads CATSTDRINQPQHF. In DNA form, the CDR3 reads TGTGCCACCAGCACCGACAGGATCAATCAGCCCCAGCATTTT. Using reference TRBV15 and TRBJ1-5 for the parts outside the CDR3, the full variable domain is DAMVIQNPRYQVTQFGKPVTLSCSQTLNHNVMYWYQQKSSQAPKLLFHYYDKDFNNEADTPDNFQSRRPNTSFCFLDIRSPGLGDTAMYLCATSTDRINQPQHFGDGTRLSIL.

Here the CDR3 DNA reads TGTGCCAGTAGTATAGATACAGAGTATGGCTACACCTTC. Protein sequence: CASSIDTEYGYTF. This chain uses TRBV19 with TRBJ1-2; D is unclear. V was cut by 0 bases and J by 5 bases, with 7 bases left in between. Germline-derived CDR1 and CDR2 are LNHDA and SQIVND (reference sequence). This CDR3 is built from 13 residues.

This clone was seen just once. The rearrangement links TRBV4-1 to TRBJ1-5, with no clear D. Trimming cost V 3 bases and J 4 bases, with 7 bases left between them. Germline CDR1 MGHRA, CDR2 YSYEKL. The CDR3 consists of 13 residues. The CDR3 region is CASSQNINQPQHF. DNA of the CDR3: TGCGCCAGCAGCCAGAACATAAATCAGCCCCAGCATTTT.

The chain carries TRBV28 and TRBJ1-1; D is unclear. Trimming took 7 bases from V and 2 from J, leaving 8 bases between them. The CDR3 extends over 12 amino acids. Germline loops: CDR1 MDHEN, CDR2 SYDVKM. The chain's CDR3 is CASTQTNTEAFF. The CDR3 DNA follows: TGTGCCAGCACCCAGACTAACACTGAAGCTTTCTTT.

V usage is TRBV5-8 and J usage is TRBJ2-1; tentative D call: TRBD2 (5 bases). This CDR3 is built from 12 residues. The germline gives CDR1 SGHTS, CDR2 YDEGEE. The V and J ends lost 4 bases and 4 bases respectively, with 6 bases between them. The DNA of the CDR3 is TGTGCCAGCAGCCGGGGTTACAATGAGCAGTTCTTC. As protein: CASSRGYNEQFF.

V and J are TRBV25-1 and TRBJ2-1, with D perhaps TRBD2 (5 bases). The CDR3 length is 14 residues. The V end was cut by 5 bases, the J end by 2 bases, with 10 bases between. Germline CDR1 and CDR2: MGHDK and SYGVNS. The CDR3 nucleotides are TGTGCCAGCAGTAGAGCGGAGGCCTACAATGAGCAGTTCTTC. Translating it yields CASSRAEAYNEQFF.

The V and J genes are TRBV7-2 and TRBJ1-2; no definite D call. CDR3 length: 14 residues. The V and J ends lost 2 bases and 4 bases respectively, with 11 bases between them. Germline V lookup: CDR1 SGHTA, CDR2 FQGNSA. The CDR3 sequence: CASSLLGPAYGYTF. DNA for the CDR3: TGTGCCAGCAGCTTATTGGGCCCGGCCTATGGCTACACCTTC. Variable domain in full (rest from reference TRBV7-2 and TRBJ1-2): GAGVSQSPSNKVTEKGKDVELRCDPISGHTALYWYRQSLGQGLEFLIYFQGNSAPDKSGLPSDRFSAERTGGSVSTLTIQRTQQEDSAVYLCASSLLGPAYGYTFGSGTRLTVV.

V usage is TRBV4-1 and J usage is TRBJ2-5; D unclear. The CDR3 has 13 residues. Germline CDR1 reads MGHRA; CDR2 reads YSYEKL. Trimming shortened V by 1 base and J by 2 bases, and 5 bases separated the two germline ends. The chain's CDR3 is CASSQVRQETQYF. The CDR3 DNA follows: TGCGCCAGCAGCCAAGTCCGGCAAGAGACCCAGTACTTC.

The rearrangement uses TRBV4-2 and TRBJ2-2, with a weak D call TRBD2 (5 bases). V lost 2 bases and J lost 6, with 10 bases in between. CDR1 LGHNA and CDR2 YNFKEQ come from the germline V gene. This CDR3 is 14 amino acids long. CDR3 protein: CASSQSPGSGELFF. CDR3 sequence (DNA): TGTGCCAGCAGCCAATCACCGGGGTCCGGGGAGCTGTTTTTT.

This chain uses TRBV7-3 with TRBJ2-2; 8 bases map to TRBD1. There are 16 residues in the CDR3. Germline V lookup: CDR1 SGHTA, CDR2 FQGTGA. Trimming took 5 bases from V and 2 from J; bases not matched to a gene: 7. This chain's CDR3 is CASSTQQGVNTGELFF. CDR3 nucleotides: TGTGCCAGCAGCACGCAACAGGGGGTCAACACCGGGGAGCTGTTTTTT.